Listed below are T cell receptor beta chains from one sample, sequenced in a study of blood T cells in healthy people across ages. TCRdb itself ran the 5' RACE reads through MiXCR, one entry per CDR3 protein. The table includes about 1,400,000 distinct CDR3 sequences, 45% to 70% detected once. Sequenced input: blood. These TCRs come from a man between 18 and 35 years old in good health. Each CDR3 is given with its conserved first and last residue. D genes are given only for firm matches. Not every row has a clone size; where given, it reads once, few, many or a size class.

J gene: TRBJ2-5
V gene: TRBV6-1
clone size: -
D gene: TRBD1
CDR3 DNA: TGTGCCAGCAGCGCAAGGACAGGGACGCGGCCGCGAGAGACCCAGTACTTC
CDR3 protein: CASSARTGTRPRETQYF

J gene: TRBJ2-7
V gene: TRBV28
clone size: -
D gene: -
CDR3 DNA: TGTGCCAGCAGGGCAACCCGAGGAGACCAGATTACCCAGTACTTC
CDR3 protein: CASRATRGDQITQYF

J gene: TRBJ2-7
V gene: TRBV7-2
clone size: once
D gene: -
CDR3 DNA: TGTGCCAGCAGCTTAGGGACGGGGGTCCTAACCTACGAGCAGTACTTC
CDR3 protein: CASSLGTGVLTYEQYF

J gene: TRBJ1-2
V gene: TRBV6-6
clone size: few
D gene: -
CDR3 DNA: TGTGCCAGCAGACCAAGGGTGGATGCTGGCTACACCTTC
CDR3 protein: CASRPRVDAGYTF

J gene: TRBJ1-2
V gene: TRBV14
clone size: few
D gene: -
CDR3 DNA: TGTGCCAGCAGCCAGGCCGGGACATACGGCTACACCTTC
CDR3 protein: CASSQAGTYGYTF

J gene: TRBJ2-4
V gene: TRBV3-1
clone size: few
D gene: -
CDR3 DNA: TGTGCCAGCAGCCAAGATCCGAGCGGTATAAACATTCAGTACTTC
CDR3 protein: CASSQDPSGINIQYF

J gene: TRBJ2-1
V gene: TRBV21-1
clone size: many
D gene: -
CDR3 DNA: TGTGCCAGCATCCGCCCCGGCTCGTGGACGCTCAATGAGCAGTTCTTC
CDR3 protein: CASIRPGSWTLNEQFF

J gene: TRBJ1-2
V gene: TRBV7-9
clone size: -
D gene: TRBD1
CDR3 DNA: TGTGCCGGGCTCCTCATACAGGGGATCAACTATGGCTACACCTTC
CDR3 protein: CAGLLIQGINYGYTF

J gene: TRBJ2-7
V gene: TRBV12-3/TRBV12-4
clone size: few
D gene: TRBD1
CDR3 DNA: TGTGCCAGCAGTTCCGGGTGGGGACAGCTCCTCCCCTACGAGCAGTACTTC
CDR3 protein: CASSSGWGQLLPYEQYF

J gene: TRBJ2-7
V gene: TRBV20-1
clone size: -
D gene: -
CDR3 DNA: TGCAGTGCTAGTCAGGTCCAGTCCTACGAGCAGTACTTC
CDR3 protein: CSASQVQSYEQYF

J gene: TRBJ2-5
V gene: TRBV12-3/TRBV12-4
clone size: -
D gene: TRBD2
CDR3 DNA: TGTGCCAGCCTACCTAGCGGGATGCGAGAGACCCAGTACTTC
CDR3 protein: CASLPSGMRETQYF

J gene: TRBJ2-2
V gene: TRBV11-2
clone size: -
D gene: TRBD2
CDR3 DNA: TGTGCCAGCAGCTTCGGGAGGGGAATGGGAACCGGGGAGCTGTTTTTT
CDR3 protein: CASSFGRGMGTGELFF

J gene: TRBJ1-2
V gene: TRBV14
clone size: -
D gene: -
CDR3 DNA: TGTGCCAGCAGCCAAGATGAGGAGAATGGCTACACCTTC
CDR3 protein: CASSQDEENGYTF

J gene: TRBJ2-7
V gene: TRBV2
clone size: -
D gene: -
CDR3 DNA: TGTGCCAGCAGCGAGGACCTGAGGGACTACGAGCAGTACTTC
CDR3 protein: CASSEDLRDYEQYF

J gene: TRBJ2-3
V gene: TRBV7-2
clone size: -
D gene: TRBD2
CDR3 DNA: TGTGCCAGCAGCTCCCAGCGGGGCGCGATAGATACGCAGTATTTT
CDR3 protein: CASSSQRGAIDTQYF

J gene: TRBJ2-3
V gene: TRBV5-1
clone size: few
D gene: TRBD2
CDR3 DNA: TGCGCCAGCAGCTTGGCTGGTAGCGGGAGGGCCGACGATACGCAGTATTTT
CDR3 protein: CASSLAGSGRADDTQYF

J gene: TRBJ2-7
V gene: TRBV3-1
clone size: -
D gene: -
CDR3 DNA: TGTGCCAGCAGCCAAGATGTCGGACCGCCCTACGAGCAGTACTTC
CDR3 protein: CASSQDVGPPYEQYF

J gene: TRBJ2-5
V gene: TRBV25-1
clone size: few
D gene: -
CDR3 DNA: TGTGCCAGCAGTGACTGGGTCCTCCAAGAGACCCAGTACTTC
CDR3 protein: CASSDWVLQETQYF

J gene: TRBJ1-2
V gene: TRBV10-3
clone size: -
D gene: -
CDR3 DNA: TGTGCCATCAGTGATAAGAGATTTAACTATGGCTACACCTTC
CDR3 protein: CAISDKRFNYGYTF

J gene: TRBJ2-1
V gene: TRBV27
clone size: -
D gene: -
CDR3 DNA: TGTGCCAGCAGTTTAGGGACCTGTGGAGGTGAGCAGTTCTTC
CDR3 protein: CASSLGTCGGEQFF

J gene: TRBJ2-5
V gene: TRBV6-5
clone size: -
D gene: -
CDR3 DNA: TGTGCCAGCAGTTACTCCAAGAGGGGGACCCAGTACTTC
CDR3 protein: CASSYSKRGTQYF

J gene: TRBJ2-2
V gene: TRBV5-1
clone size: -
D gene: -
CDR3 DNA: TGCGCCAGCAGCTTGGGTCTGACGGGCCGAGTGAACACCGGGGAGCTGTTTTTT
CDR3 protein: CASSLGLTGRVNTGELFF

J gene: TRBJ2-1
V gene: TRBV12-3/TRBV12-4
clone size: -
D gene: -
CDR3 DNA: TGTGCCAGCAGCCAACCACGGGGGAGCTCCTACAATGAGCAGTTCTTC
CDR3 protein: CASSQPRGSSYNEQFF

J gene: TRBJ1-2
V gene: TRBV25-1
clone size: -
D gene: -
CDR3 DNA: TGTGCCAGCAGTGAAAGTCTCCTCCAGGCAGATGGCTACACCTTC
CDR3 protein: CASSESLLQADGYTF

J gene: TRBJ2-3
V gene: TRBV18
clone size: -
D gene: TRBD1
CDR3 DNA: TGTGCCAGCTCAGTTACAGGGGCGATCACAGATACGCAGTATTTT
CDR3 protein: CASSVTGAITDTQYF

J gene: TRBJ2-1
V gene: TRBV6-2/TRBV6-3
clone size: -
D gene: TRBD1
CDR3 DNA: TGTGCCAGCACCAAAGGGACAGGGAGGGGTCCCAATGAGCAGTTCTTC
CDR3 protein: CASTKGTGRGPNEQFF

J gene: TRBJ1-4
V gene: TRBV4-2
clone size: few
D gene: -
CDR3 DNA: TGTGCCAGCAGCCAGCTTTTCAGGGGTGAAAAACTGTTTTTT
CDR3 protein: CASSQLFRGEKLFF

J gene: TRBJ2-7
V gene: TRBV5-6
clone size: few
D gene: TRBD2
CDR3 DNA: TGTGCCAGCAGCTTGGCTCGGGGACTAGCGGGGAGCTACGAGCAGTACTTC
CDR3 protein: CASSLARGLAGSYEQYF

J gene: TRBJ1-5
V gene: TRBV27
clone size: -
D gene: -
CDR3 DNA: TGTGCCAGCACTCCAGTCCTGGGTAGCAATCAGCCCCAGCATTTT
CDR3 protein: CASTPVLGSNQPQHF

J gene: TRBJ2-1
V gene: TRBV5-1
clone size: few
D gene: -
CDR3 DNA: TGCGCCAGCAGAGGATTTTCAGGGTATTATGTAAATGAGCAGTTCTTC
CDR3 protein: CASRGFSGYYVNEQFF

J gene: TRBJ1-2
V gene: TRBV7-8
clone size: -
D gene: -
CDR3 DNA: TGTGCCAGCAGCTTAAGTTCCTCCAACTATGGCTACACCTTC
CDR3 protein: CASSLSSSNYGYTF

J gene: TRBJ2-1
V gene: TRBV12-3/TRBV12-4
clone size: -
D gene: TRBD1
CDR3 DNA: TGTGCCAGCAGTCGTCGGGACAGGGGCCCTACTTTCTACAATGAGCAGTTCTTC
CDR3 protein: CASSRRDRGPTFYNEQFF

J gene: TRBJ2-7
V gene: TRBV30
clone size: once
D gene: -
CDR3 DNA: TGTGCCTGGAGTCCTAGCAGTTTTGCCTACGAGCAGTACTTC
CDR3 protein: CAWSPSSFAYEQYF

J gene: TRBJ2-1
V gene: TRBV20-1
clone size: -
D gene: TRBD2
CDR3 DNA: TGCAGTGCTAGTCCGGGACTAGCGAGGAATGAGCAGTTCTTC
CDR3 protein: CSASPGLARNEQFF

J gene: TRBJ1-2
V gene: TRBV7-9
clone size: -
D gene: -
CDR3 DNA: TGTGCCAGCAGCTTAGCAGGATCTAGCTATGGCTACACCTTC
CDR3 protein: CASSLAGSSYGYTF